This TCR beta chain was sequenced for a study of vaccination and CD4 T cells after COVID-19. The Oncomine TCR Beta short-read assay sequenced DNA from cultured CD4+ T cells. TCRdb passed the PCR reads through MiXCR, listing each CDR3 protein once. This sample has fewer than 15,000 distinct CDR3 sequences, with over 40% found just once. Turning to this clonotype: Its antigen remains unidentified.

Treatment in this sample: 10-day PBMC culture with coronavirus spike peptide pools or control peptides (ViraFEST assay). CDR1 and CDR2 (germline): MNHNS, SASEGT. V was pared by 5 bases and J by 5 bases, with 12 bases between. This CDR3 is 14 amino acids long. The sequence derives from a human donor who had recovered from COVID-19. The chain is built from TRBV6-1 and TRBJ1-4; D is uncertain. The material sequenced was CD4+ T cells from blood, cultured in vitro. As DNA, the CDR3 is TGTGCCAGCAGTCGTCAGATGGGCAATGAAAAACTGTTTTTT. This translates into CASSRQMGNEKLFF.